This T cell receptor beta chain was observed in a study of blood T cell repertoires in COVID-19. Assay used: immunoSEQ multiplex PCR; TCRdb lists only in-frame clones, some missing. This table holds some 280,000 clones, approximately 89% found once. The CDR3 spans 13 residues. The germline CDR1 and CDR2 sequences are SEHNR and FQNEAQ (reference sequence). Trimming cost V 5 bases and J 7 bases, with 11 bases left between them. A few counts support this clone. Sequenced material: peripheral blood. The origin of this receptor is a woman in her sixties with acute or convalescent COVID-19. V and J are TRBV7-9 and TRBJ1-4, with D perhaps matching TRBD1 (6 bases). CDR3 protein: CASSPTDSEKLFF. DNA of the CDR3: TGTGCCAGCAGCCCAACGGACAGTGAAAAACTGTTTTTT.